This TCR beta chain stems from a study of T cell responses to AZD1222 COVID-19 vaccine (dated by TCRdb to about 2021). Study-wide context: AZD1222 recipients given second doses at about 4 weeks or at about 12 weeks were pooled, since spike-specific TCR depth and breadth were not found to differ between the two schedules. TCR sequencing was performed for 230 to 250 trial participants, of whom about 210 were given two doses of AZD1222 and some 25 were given two doses of MenACWY control vaccine. Trial participants were enrolled by age into subgroups of 18-55, 56-69 and 70-plus years, and around 150, 28 and 57 TCR-sequenced participants, respectively, were included in these subgroups. The research as a whole found: CD4 TCRs associated with the vaccine covered the entire spike protein, and the dominant responses were in regions 160-218 and 743-854. The 56-69-year group was small, and its depth increase did not reach significance, likely because of low power. Spike-specific TCR breadth and depth rose significantly after two AZD1222 doses compared with day 0 and with MenACWY recipients. Only five to seven AZD1222 recipients were SARS-CoV-2 seropositive at baseline, limiting conclusions about previously exposed vaccinees. Reportedly, close to half of the unique spike-specific TCRs recognized epitopes lying outside the regions that are mutated in the B.1.351 and B.1.1.7 variants. Most participants were white British and females outnumbered males, and the authors suggested that clonal diversity may have been underestimated. Because no samples from the day 14 peak response were available, repertoires could be characterized only after the peak T cell response.

The time point label here, explained by the study, means: baseline before first vaccination. Vaccinee samples came from UK trials COV001 and COV002, including a single-blind randomized controlled phase 2/3 trial of AZD1222 (ChAdOx1 nCoV-19) in healthy adults. Trial participant PBMC samples were collected at day 0 and day 28 after the second dose for TCRbeta chain sequencing. The CDR3 regions of human TCRbeta chains were analyzed by immunosequencing. For the original study's pipeline: Repertoire TCRs were checked for matches against a reference library of SARS-CoV-2-specific TCRs that had been generated using the MIRA antigen-specificity platform. Breadth was defined as the fraction of unique TCRs that were SARS-CoV-2-associated. Depth was defined as the fraction of total T cells that were SARS-CoV-2-associated. Using the MIRA data, every spike-specific TCR was mapped to the spike region that the TCR reacted to and assigned to either a CD4 or a CD8 class. Log10-transformed breadth and depth values were compared by one-way ANOVA with Sidak's multiple comparisons tests. TCRdb mirrors the immuneACCESS table, restricted to in-frame sequences. Some clones are absent from its copies; in checked studies, under half trace to an unresolved V gene, and the reason for the others is unknown. For V, J and clone size, that table is used; D and trimming come from the DNA. Here the sample has around 100,000 clones; less than 95% occur a single time. The ten largest clones capture about 5% of the sample.

The germline V gene specifies MNHEY as CDR1 and SVGAGI as CDR2. Its CDR3 holds 15 amino acids, cysteine through phenylalanine. The sequence is cut down to CDR3 DNA, 45 bases in frame from base 1. Trimming takes 6 bases from V and 2 bases from J, and the germline ends sit 11 bases apart. Comment on this clone: Its recognized antigen is unknown. Qualities for individual bases were not recorded, and no much larger clone is one base off.

This receptor was taken from an adult in good health. Recombination linked TRBV6-5 to TRBJ1-6, with a tentative D gene TRBD1 over 5 matching bases. Sequencing was performed on peripheral blood, taken on day 0 of AZD1222 vaccination. The CDR3 protein: CASSPGTAYNSPLHF. The nucleotide sequence is given as TGTGCCAGCAGCCCCGGGACCGCCTATAATTCACCCCTCCACTTT.